This T cell receptor beta chain was documented in a study of T-cell reconstitution after alpha-beta-depleted transplantation in children. General study points: It was newly produced T cells that mostly accounted for T-cell counts and diversity one year after transplant. Several hundred expanded graft clones reportedly supplied alpha-beta T cells about two months after transplant.

On this clonotype: Its antigen is still unknown.

Researchers prepared the TCRbeta library using unique molecular identifiers, the study reports. Using its own MiXCR run on the PCR reads, TCRdb lists one record per CDR3 protein. In the table there are 500,000 to 650,000 distinct CDR3 sequences, about an eighth of which are singletons. The germline V gene has CDR1 GTSNPN and CDR2 SVGIG (reference sequence). The CDR3 loop spans 16 amino acids. The V segment lost 4 bases and the J segment 1 base; nucleotides outside the gene matches: 7. The sample was PBMCs, mostly from graft donor cells, taken 360 days after TCRalphabeta/CD19-depleted stem cell transplant. This clonotype was obtained from a male patient between 10 and 17 years old who had a stem cell transplant for acute myeloid leukemia, so the T cells may come from the graft donor. The chain uses TRBV30 and TRBJ2-6, with TRBD2 matching 7 bases. The CDR3 protein is CAWTGLGPSGANVLTF. CDR3 DNA sequence: TGTGCCTGGACCGGACTAGGACCTTCTGGGGCCAACGTCCTGACTTTC.